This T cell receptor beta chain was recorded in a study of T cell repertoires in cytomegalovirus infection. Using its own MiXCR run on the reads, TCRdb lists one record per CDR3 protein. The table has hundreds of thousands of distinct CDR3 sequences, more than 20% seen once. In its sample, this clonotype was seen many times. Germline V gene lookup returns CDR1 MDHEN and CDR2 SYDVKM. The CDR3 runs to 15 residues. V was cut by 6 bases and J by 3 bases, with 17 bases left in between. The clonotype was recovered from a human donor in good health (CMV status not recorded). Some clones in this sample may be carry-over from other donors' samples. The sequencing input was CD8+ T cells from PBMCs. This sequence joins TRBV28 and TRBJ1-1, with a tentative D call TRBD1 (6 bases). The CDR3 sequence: CASRHLRDTDTEAFF. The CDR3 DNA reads TGTGCCAGCAGACATCTCCGGGACACTGACACTGAAGCTTTCTTT.